One sample yielded the 20 T cell receptor beta chains listed below, sequenced in a study of blood T cell repertoires in COVID-19. Method: immunoSEQ multiplex PCR; TCRdb's copy keeps in-frame clones and lacks some. The sample yields about 200,000 clones, around 80% seen once. The sequenced sample was peripheral blood. These receptors were obtained from a woman aged 70-85 years with acute or convalescent COVID-19.

This sequence joins TRBV6-5 and TRBJ2-7, with a possible D match to TRBD1 (6 bases). Germline CDR1 is MNHEY and CDR2 is SVGAGI. This CDR3 has 14 residues. Trimming removed 6 bases from V and 5 bases from J, with 17 bases in between. The DNA of the CDR3 is TGTGCCAGCAGACAACAGGGAAGCGGCGACGAGCAGTACTTC. Translating it yields CASRQQGSGDEQYF.

The chain carries TRBV5-1 and TRBJ2-3; 7 nucleotides line up with TRBD2. Germline CDR1 SGHRS, CDR2 YFSETQ. V lost 1 base to trimming and J lost 3 bases; unmatched junction nucleotides: 2. The CDR3 is made up of 14 amino acids. The CDR3: CASSLSGVTDTQYF. In nucleotides, the CDR3 is TGCGCCAGCAGCTTGAGCGGGGTGACAGATACGCAGTATTTT.

This clone was detected a few times. This chain links TRBV28 with TRBJ2-1, with D unclear. Deletions cut 5 bases from V and 1 base from J, with 12 bases between. CDR1 and CDR2 (germline): MDHEN, SYDVKM. The CDR3 extends over 15 amino acids. The CDR3 here is CASSGSGPSYNEQFF. DNA of the CDR3: TGTGCCAGCAGTGGTTCTGGGCCATCCTACAATGAGCAGTTCTTC.

The rearrangement uses TRBV28 and TRBJ1-2, with unresolved D. The CDR3 has 17 residues. Germline assignment: CDR1 MDHEN and CDR2 SYDVKM. The germline V and J ends were trimmed by 4 bases and 4 bases, with 22 bases remaining between them. DNA for the CDR3: TGTGCCAGCAGTTCCCTTGAGGTGGAGAACTTTTCCTATGGCTACACCTTC. It specifies CASSSLEVENFSYGYTF.

Comment on this clone: Other DNA sequences in this specimen translate into the identical CDR3. This chain joins TRBV5-1 and TRBJ2-7; the D gene is possibly TRBD1 (6 bases). There are 14 residues in the CDR3. Trimming removed 1 base at V and 0 bases at J, with 8 bases between. Germline values: CDR1 SGHRS, CDR2 YFSETQ. The CDR3 bases are TGCGCCAGCAGCTTGTCAGGGGACTCCTACGAGCAGTACTTC. Protein sequence: CASSLSGDSYEQYF.

The chain employs TRBV28 and TRBJ2-7; 12 positions agree with TRBD1. There are 15 residues in the CDR3. Germline V lookup: CDR1 MDHEN, CDR2 SYDVKM. The V gene end was trimmed by 8 bases and the J gene end by 4 bases; junction bases not matched to a gene: 9. CDR3: CASLPGTGGGYEQYF. The CDR3 bases are TGTGCCAGCCTACCTGGGACAGGGGGCGGGTACGAGCAGTACTTC.

V and J are TRBV7-9 and TRBJ1-1; TRBD1 matches 9 bases. The germline V gene has CDR1 SEHNR and CDR2 FQNEAQ (reference sequence). V was clipped by 3 bases and J by 7 bases; unmatched bases: 9. The CDR3 consists of 15 residues. The CDR3 nucleotides read TGTGCCAGCAGCTTCGAGCTGGGACAGGGAGTTGAAGCTTTCTTT. Translation: CASSFELGQGVEAFF.

About this clone itself: A read error may produce the germline difference seen at one junction end. V is TRBV16 and J is TRBJ2-1; 13 bases line up with TRBD2. The germline gives CDR1 KGHSY, CDR2 FQNENV. CDR3 length: 16 residues. CDR3 nucleotides: TGTGCCAGCACCCAACCCGGACTAGCGGGAGCCAATGAGCAGTTCTTC. Protein: CASTQPGLAGANEQFF.

This clone was observed a single time. The CDR3: CASSKSREIYEQYF. CDR3 nucleotide sequence: TGTGCCAGCAGCAAAAGCCGGGAAATCTACGAGCAGTACTTC. The chain is built from TRBV7-8 and TRBJ2-7, with D perhaps matching TRBD2 (5 bases). With 5 bases removed from V and 3 bases from J, the gap between germline ends came to 14 bases. Germline values: CDR1 SGHVS, CDR2 FQNEAQ. This CDR3 contains 14 residues.

The chain is built from TRBV5-5 and TRBJ2-2; unclear D gene. This CDR3 contains 13 residues. Trimming removed 2 bases at V and 5 bases at J, with 7 bases between. Germline V gene lookup returns CDR1 SGHKS and CDR2 YYEKEE (reference sequence). CDR3 protein: CASSFDSTGELFF. The DNA of the CDR3 is TGTGCCAGCAGCTTCGACTCGACCGGGGAGCTGTTTTTT. Full variable domain (rest looked up from reference TRBV5-5 and TRBJ2-2): DAGVTQSPTHLIKTRGQQVTLRCSPISGHKSVSWYQQVLGQGPQFIFQYYEKEERGRGNFPDRFSARQFPNYSSELNVNALLLGDSALYLCASSFDSTGELFFGEGSRLTVL.

DNA for the CDR3: TGTGCCAGCAGCTTGGACCTGGGAGCGGGGGGAAACACCATATATTTT. Translating it yields CASSLDLGAGGNTIYF. J is TRBJ1-3 and V is TRBV5-4; D unclear. Germline CDR1 SGHNT, CDR2 YYREEE (reference sequence). This CDR3 spans 16 amino acids. Trimming stripped 0 bases from V and 4 bases from J, with 14 bases between.

The chain uses TRBV19 and TRBJ2-3; 15 nucleotides agree with TRBD2. The CDR3 consists of 20 residues. The V segment lost 3 bases and the J segment 0 bases; nucleotides outside the gene matches: 10. CDR1 and CDR2 from the germline V gene are LNHDA and SQIVND (reference sequence). The CDR3 DNA reads TGTGCCAGTAGTATCATCGGACTAGCGGGAGGGGGGGAAAGCACAGATACGCAGTATTTT. It specifies CASSIIGLAGGGESTDTQYF.

This sequence joins TRBV2 and TRBJ1-1; D might be TRBD1 (5 bases). Trimming shortened V by 5 bases and J by 1 base, and 23 bases separated the two germline ends. This CDR3 comprises 18 residues. From germline, CDR1 is SNHLY and CDR2 FYNNEI. CDR3 sequence reads: CASSLSRQGGDANTEAFF. The CDR3 bases are TGTGCCAGCAGTCTAAGTCGTCAGGGAGGCGATGCGAACACTGAAGCTTTCTTT.

The V and J genes are TRBV4-1 and TRBJ2-3; TRBD2 might be the D (7 bases). The CDR3 extends over 17 amino acids. The V gene lost 1 base and the J gene lost 1 base, with 15 bases spanning the gap. In germline, CDR1 is MGHRA, CDR2 YSYEKL. CDR3 coding DNA: TGCGCCAGCAGCCAAGTTGGGGGGGCCTCTCGCACAGATACGCAGTATTTT. Its translation is CASSQVGGASRTDTQYF.

The DNA for the CDR3 is TGTGCCAGCAGAAGACAGACGAACACCGGGGAGCTGTTTTTT. Its protein product is CASRRQTNTGELFF. The V gene is TRBV6-5, the J gene TRBJ2-2; maybe TRBD1 (5 bases). V was cut by 6 bases and J by 0 bases, with 8 bases left in between. The CDR3 spans 14 residues. Germline V gene sequence: CDR1 MNHEY, CDR2 SVGAGI.

The gene calls are TRBV12-3 or TRBV12-4 and TRBJ2-1, with D perhaps matching TRBD1 (6 bases). This CDR3 region has 13 residues. V lost 5 bases, J lost 13 bases, and 18 bases lay in between. The CDR3 DNA reads TGTGCCAGCAGTCTACCTCCCGGGACACCTCAGTTCTTC. Protein: CASSLPPGTPQFF.

This chain links TRBV4-1 with TRBJ1-5; unclear D gene. CDR3 length: 13 amino acids. The germline V gene encodes CDR1 MGHRA and CDR2 YSYEKL. Trimming left V 5 bases short and J 2 bases short, with 7 bases between. The CDR3 DNA reads TGCGCCAGCAGCGGAGGTCGCAATCAGCCCCAGCATTTT. Translating it yields CASSGGRNQPQHF.

The chain is built from TRBV5-1 and TRBJ2-7; possibly TRBD2 for D (6 bases). The CDR3 length is 13 residues. Trimming took 5 bases from V and 6 from J, leaving 15 bases between them. The germline V gene has CDR1 SGHRS and CDR2 YFSETQ. CDR3 DNA: TGCGCCAGCAGTAATAACGGGAGACCCGAGCAGTACTTC. Translated, it gives CASSNNGRPEQYF.

This chain connects TRBV5-1 to TRBJ2-7; 7 nucleotides line up with TRBD1. The CDR3 consists of 14 residues. Germline V gene sequence: CDR1 SGHRS, CDR2 YFSETQ. Trimming removed 0 bases from V and 2 bases from J; junction bases left unmatched: 2. Written as DNA, the CDR3 is TGCGCCAGCAGCTTGGAGGGGACAGCCTACGAGCAGTACTTC. Translating it yields CASSLEGTAYEQYF.

The chain carries TRBV11-2 and TRBJ1-1; no clear D. V was cut by 5 bases and J by 4 bases, with 11 bases left in between. Germline loops: CDR1 SGHAT, CDR2 FQNNGV. This CDR3 spans 13 amino acids. The CDR3 DNA is TGTGCCAGCAGCCTTTTTGAGGGCACTGAAGCTTTCTTT. This gives the protein CASSLFEGTEAFF.